The 13 T cell receptor beta chains in this list originate from one sample, sequenced in a study of blood T cell repertoires in COVID-19. Repertoires were generated with immunoSEQ multiplex PCR, while TCRdb's copy carries only in-frame clones and drops some. The repertoire has around 100,000 clones, 90% of them found once; the top ten carry 5.1%. Sequencing was carried out using peripheral blood. Receptor source: a man aged 45-60 years with acute or convalescent COVID-19.

The V and J genes are TRBV28 and TRBJ2-3; 12 bases are shared with TRBD2. This CDR3 is 15 amino acids long. Trimming removed 6 bases from V and 6 bases from J; junction bases left unmatched: 7. The germline V gene encodes CDR1 MDHEN and CDR2 SYDVKM. The CDR3 DNA reads TGTGCCAGCAGCTATGCTAGCGGGAGGGGGGATACGCAGTATTTT. Protein product: CASSYASGRGDTQYF. The full variable domain, in which reference TRBV28 and TRBJ2-3 provide the parts outside the CDR3, is DVKVTQSSRYLVKRTGEKVFLECVQDMDHENMFWYRQDPGLGLRLIYFSYDVKMKEKGDIPEGYSVSREKKERFSLILESASTNQTSMYLCASSYASGRGDTQYFGPGTRLTVL.

This sequence joins TRBV7-2 and TRBJ2-4; maybe TRBD1 (5 bases). This CDR3 is 13 amino acids long. V was shortened by 2 bases and J by 7 bases, with 9 bases between the two germline ends. Germline lookup yields CDR1 SGHTA and CDR2 FQGNSA. CDR3 nucleotides: TGTGCCAGCAGCTTACAGGGTGATAACATTCAGTACTTC. It specifies CASSLQGDNIQYF.

The V gene is TRBV12-3 or TRBV12-4, the J gene TRBJ2-3; D might be TRBD1 (5 bases). The CDR3 is made up of 13 amino acids. V was shortened by 2 bases and J by 5 bases, with 8 bases between the two germline ends. CDR3 bases: TGTGCCAGCAGTTTAAGGGGTTTAGATACGCAGTATTTT. It specifies CASSLRGLDTQYF.

This chain joins TRBV5-1 and TRBJ2-4; TRBD2 aligns across 11 bases. CDR1 is SGHRS and CDR2 is YFSETQ in the germline V gene. CDR3 size: 18 residues. The ends lost 4 bases at V and 3 bases at J; junction bases unmatched: 12. CDR3 amino acids: CASSQLAGAPGGKNIQYF. CDR3 sequence (DNA): TGCGCCAGCAGCCAACTAGCGGGAGCCCCCGGCGGCAAAAACATTCAGTACTTC.

This rearrangement joins TRBV3-1 (or the pseudogene TRBV3-2) to TRBJ2-7; a possible D gene is TRBD1 (6 bases). Germline lookup yields CDR1 LGHDT and CDR2 YNNKEL (reference sequence). Trimming left V 3 bases short and J 6 bases short, with 12 bases between. The length of the CDR3 is 13 residues. Here the CDR3 DNA reads TGTGCCAGCAGCCAGGGAACAGGGTCCGAGCAGTACTTC. Protein: CASSQGTGSEQYF.

The rearrangement links TRBV29-1 to TRBJ2-7, with D perhaps TRBD2 (5 bases). CDR3 length: 13 amino acids. Per germline, CDR1 SQVTM and CDR2 ANQGSEA. V was cut by 5 bases and J by 3 bases, with 14 bases left in between. CDR3 bases: TGCAGCGTTCGTCCGGGAACTAACTACGAGCAGTACTTC. The encoded protein is CSVRPGTNYEQYF.

In its sample, this clone was seen once. This chain uses TRBV9 with TRBJ2-3, with TRBD2 matching 13 bases. CDR3 length: 17 amino acids. Trimming took 2 bases from V and 3 from J; bases not matched to a gene: 6. Germline assignment: CDR1 SGDLS and CDR2 YYNGEE. Here the CDR3 DNA reads TGTGCCAGCAGCGTCGGACTAGCGGGAGATACTACAGATACGCAGTATTTT. Residues: CASSVGLAGDTTDTQYF.

The V gene is TRBV7-2, the J gene TRBJ2-2; D might be TRBD2 (6 bases). The CDR3 is made up of 15 amino acids. The germline V gene encodes CDR1 SGHTA and CDR2 FQGNSA. V lost 3 bases and J 6 bases, leaving 14 bases between the germline ends. In DNA form, the CDR3 reads TGTGCCAGCAGCTTTCGCCGGAGGGCGGCCGGGGAGCTGTTTTTT. As protein: CASSFRRRAAGELFF.

This chain joins TRBV5-1 and TRBJ2-3; TRBD2 matches at 11 bases. Unmatched junction bases numbered 5, after V lost 4 bases and J lost 1 base. Germline CDR1 SGHRS, CDR2 YFSETQ. The CDR3 totals 16 residues. In DNA, the CDR3 is TGCGCCAGCAGCAGGGGGACTAGCGGAGGCACAGATACGCAGTATTTT. Its protein product is CASSRGTSGGTDTQYF.

This clone was observed once. The chain recombines TRBV7-9 with TRBJ1-3; 9 positions match TRBD1. Losses at the gene ends were 4 bases for V and 8 bases for J; bases not matched to a gene: 9. This CDR3 comprises 15 residues. CDR1 and CDR2 from the germline V gene are SEHNR and FQNEAQ (reference sequence). CDR3 nucleotide sequence: TGTGCCAGCAGCTGGGGACAGGGTGAAGGAGACACCATATATTTT. Translated: CASSWGQGEGDTIYF.

This chain connects TRBV4-3 to TRBJ2-1; no reliable D call. The CDR3 is 16 amino acids. CDR1 and CDR2 (germline): LGHNA, YSLEER. V gave up 0 bases and J gave up 4 bases, with 13 bases separating them. CDR3 in amino acids: CASSQDRSVLYNEQFF. In nucleotides, the CDR3 is TGCGCCAGCAGCCAAGATAGATCCGTGTTGTACAATGAGCAGTTCTTC.

There are a few counts of this clone. This chain joins TRBV27 and TRBJ1-4, with 9 bases aligning to TRBD1. V lost 4 bases, J lost 9 bases, and 6 bases stayed unmatched. This CDR3 spans 14 amino acids. Germline V lookup: CDR1 MNHEY, CDR2 SMNVEV (reference sequence). The CDR3 is CASSSGQGYKKLFF. CDR3 bases: TGTGCCAGCAGTTCCGGACAGGGGTACAAAAAACTGTTTTTT. The whole variable domain, filled in from reference TRBV27 and TRBJ1-4, reads EAQVTQNPRYLITVTGKKLTVTCSQNMNHEYMSWYRQDPGLGLRQIYYSMNVEVTDKGDVPEGYKVSRKEKRNFPLILESPSPNQTSLYFCASSSGQGYKKLFFGSGTQLSVL.

This clone occurred once. The chain has TRBV2 and TRBJ1-5; perhaps TRBD1 as D (5 bases). The ends were cut back, 8 bases at V and 1 base at J, with 15 bases in the middle. The CDR3 has 15 residues. Per the germline V gene, CDR1 is SNHLY and CDR2 is FYNNEI. The CDR3 bases are TGTGCCAGCCTGGGGGGGGGAGGAAGCAATCAGCCCCAGCATTTT. Translating gives CASLGGGGSNQPQHF.